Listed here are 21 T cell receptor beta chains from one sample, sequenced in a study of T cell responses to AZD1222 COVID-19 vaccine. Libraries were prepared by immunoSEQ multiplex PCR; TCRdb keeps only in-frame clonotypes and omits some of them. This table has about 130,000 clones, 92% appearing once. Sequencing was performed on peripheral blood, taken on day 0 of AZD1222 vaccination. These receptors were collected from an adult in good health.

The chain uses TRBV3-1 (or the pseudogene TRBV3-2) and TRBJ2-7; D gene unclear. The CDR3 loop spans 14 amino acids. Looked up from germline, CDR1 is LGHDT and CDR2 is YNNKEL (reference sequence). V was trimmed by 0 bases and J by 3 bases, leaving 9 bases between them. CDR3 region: CASSQDRGGYEQYF. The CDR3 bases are TGTGCCAGCAGCCAAGATAGAGGCGGCTACGAGCAGTACTTC.

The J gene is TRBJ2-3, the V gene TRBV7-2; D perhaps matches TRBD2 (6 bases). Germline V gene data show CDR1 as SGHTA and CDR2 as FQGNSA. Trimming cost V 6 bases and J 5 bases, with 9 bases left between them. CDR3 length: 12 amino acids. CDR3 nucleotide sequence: TGTGCCAGCAGTCGACTAGTAGATACGCAGTATTTT. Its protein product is CASSRLVDTQYF.

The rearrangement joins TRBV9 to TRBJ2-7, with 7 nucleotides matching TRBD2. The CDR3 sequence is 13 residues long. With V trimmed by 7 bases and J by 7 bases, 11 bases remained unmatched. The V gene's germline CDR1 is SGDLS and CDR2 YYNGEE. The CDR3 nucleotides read TGTGCCAGCGGCGGGAGTGGGCCCCGGGAGCAGTACTTC. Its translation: CASGGSGPREQYF.

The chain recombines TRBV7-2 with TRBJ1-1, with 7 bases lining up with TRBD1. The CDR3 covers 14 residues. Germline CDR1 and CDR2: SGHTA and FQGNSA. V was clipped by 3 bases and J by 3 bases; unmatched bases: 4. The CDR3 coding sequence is TGTGCCAGCAGCTTCGCAGGGGGGGACACTGAAGCTTTCTTT. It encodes CASSFAGGDTEAFF.

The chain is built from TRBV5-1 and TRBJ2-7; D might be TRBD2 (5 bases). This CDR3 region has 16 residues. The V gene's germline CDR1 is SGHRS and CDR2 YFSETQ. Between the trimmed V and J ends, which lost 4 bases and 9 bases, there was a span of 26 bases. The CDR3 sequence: CASSPEPTTNRVRQYF. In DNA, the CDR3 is TGCGCCAGCAGCCCAGAACCTACGACTAACCGCGTCAGGCAGTACTTC.

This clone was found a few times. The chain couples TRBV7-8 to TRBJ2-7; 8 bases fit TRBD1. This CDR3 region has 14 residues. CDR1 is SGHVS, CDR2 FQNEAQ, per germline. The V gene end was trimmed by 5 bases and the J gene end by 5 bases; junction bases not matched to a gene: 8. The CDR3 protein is CASSQAGTGDEQYF. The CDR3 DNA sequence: TGTGCCAGCAGCCAAGCAGGGACAGGAGACGAGCAGTACTTC.

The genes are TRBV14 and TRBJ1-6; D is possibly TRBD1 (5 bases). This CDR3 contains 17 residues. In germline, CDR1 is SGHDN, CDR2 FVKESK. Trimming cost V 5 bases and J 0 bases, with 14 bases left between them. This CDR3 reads CASSELAGTSYNSPLHF. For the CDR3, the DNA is TGTGCCAGCAGCGAATTGGCAGGGACCTCCTATAATTCACCCCTCCACTTT. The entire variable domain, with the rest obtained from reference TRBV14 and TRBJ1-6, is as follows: EAGVTQFPSHSVIEKGQTVTLRCDPISGHDNLYWYRRVMGKEIKFLLHFVKESKQDESGMPNNRFLAERTGGTYSTLKVQPAELEDSGVYFCASSELAGTSYNSPLHFGNGTRLTVT.

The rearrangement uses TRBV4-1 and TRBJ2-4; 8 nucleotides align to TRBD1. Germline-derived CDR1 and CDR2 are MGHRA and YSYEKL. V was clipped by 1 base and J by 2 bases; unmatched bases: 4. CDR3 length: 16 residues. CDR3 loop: CASSQGQGATKNIQYF. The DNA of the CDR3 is TGCGCCAGCAGCCAAGGGCAGGGGGCGACCAAAAACATTCAGTACTTC.

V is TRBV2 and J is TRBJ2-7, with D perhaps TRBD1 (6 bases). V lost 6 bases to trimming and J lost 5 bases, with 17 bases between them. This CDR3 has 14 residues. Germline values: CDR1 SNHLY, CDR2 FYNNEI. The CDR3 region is CASRSGGTLHEQYF. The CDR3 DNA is TGTGCCAGCAGGAGTGGTGGGACACTCCACGAGCAGTACTTC.

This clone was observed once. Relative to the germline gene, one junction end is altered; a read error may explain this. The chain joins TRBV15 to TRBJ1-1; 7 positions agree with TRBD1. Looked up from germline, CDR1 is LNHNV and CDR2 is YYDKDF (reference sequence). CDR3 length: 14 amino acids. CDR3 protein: CATSRGGMSAEAFF. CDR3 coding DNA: TGCGCCACCAGCAGGGGGGGGATGTCCGCTGAAGCTTTCTTT.

The CDR3 coding sequence is TGTGCCAGCAGTTACGTCGGGACAGGGGGCTTCAATGAGCAGTTCTTC. Its translation: CASSYVGTGGFNEQFF. V and J are TRBV6-2 or TRBV6-3 and TRBJ2-1, with 12 bases fitting TRBD1. This CDR3 contains 16 residues. V shed 2 bases and J 6 bases; nucleotides not matched to a gene: 5. Germline lookup yields CDR1 MNHEY and CDR2 SVGEGT.

As DNA, the CDR3 is TGTGCCAGCAGCTTCTTCGGAAACACCATATATTTT. Amino acid sequence: CASSFFGNTIYF. This rearrangement joins TRBV12-3 or TRBV12-4 to TRBJ1-3; unclear D gene. CDR3 size: 12 residues. The germline V and J ends were trimmed by 6 bases and 4 bases, with 7 bases remaining between them.

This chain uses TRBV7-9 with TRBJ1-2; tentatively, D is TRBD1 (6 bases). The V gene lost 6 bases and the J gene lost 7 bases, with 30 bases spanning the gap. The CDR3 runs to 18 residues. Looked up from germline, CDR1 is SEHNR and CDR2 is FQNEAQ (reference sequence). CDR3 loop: CASSPAGAGPMTMTGYTF. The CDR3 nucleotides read TGTGCCAGCAGTCCTGCGGGGGCAGGACCTATGACTATGACTGGCTACACCTTC.

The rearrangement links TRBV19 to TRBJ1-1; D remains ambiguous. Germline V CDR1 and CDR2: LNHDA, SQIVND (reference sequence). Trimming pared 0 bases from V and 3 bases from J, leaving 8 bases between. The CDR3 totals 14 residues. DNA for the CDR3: TGTGCCAGTAGTATAGATTGGCGGTACACTGAAGCTTTCTTT. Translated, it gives CASSIDWRYTEAFF.

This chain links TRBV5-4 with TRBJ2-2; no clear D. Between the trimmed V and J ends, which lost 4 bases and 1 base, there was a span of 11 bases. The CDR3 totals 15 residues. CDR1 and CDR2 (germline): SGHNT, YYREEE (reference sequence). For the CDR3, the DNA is TGTGCCAGCAGCGGCCGAGAAGGGAACACCGGGGAGCTGTTTTTT. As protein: CASSGREGNTGELFF. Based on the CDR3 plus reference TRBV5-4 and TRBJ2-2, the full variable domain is ETGVTQSPTHLIKTRGQQVTLRCSSQSGHNTVSWYQQALGQGPQFIFQYYREEENGRGNFPPRFSGLQFPNYSSELNVNALELDDSALYLCASSGREGNTGELFFGEGSRLTVL.

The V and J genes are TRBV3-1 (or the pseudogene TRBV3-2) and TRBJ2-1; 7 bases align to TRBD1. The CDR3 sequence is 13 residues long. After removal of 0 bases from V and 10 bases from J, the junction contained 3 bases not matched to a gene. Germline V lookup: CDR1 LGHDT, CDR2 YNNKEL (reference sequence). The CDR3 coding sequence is TGTGCCAGCAGCCAAGACCCACAGGGGGAGCAGTTCTTC. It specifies CASSQDPQGEQFF.

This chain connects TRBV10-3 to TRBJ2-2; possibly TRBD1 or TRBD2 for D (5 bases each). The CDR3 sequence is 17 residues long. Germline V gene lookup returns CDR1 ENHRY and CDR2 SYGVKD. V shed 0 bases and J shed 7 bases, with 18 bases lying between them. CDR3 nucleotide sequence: TGTGCCATCAGTGAGTCTCATCCCGGGGCTCTGAGCGGGGAGCTGTTTTTT. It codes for CAISESHPGALSGELFF.

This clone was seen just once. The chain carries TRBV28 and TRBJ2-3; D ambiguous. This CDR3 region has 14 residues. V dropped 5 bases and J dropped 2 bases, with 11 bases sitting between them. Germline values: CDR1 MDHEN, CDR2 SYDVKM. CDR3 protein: CASSPLLPTDTQYF. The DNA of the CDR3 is TGTGCCAGCAGTCCCCTCCTCCCCACAGATACGCAGTATTTT.

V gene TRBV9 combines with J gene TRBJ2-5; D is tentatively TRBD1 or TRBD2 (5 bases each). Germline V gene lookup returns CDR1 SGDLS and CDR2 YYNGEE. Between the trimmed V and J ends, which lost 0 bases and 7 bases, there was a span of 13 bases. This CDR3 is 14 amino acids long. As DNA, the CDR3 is TGTGCCAGCAGCGTAGTGGGGGACCTCGGGACCCAGTACTTC. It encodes CASSVVGDLGTQYF.

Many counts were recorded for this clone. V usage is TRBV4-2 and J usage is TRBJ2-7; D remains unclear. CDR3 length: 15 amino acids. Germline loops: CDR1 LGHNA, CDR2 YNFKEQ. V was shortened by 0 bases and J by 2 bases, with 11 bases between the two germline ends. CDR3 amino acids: CASSQDAGLAYEQYF. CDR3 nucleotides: TGTGCCAGCAGCCAAGATGCAGGTCTCGCCTACGAGCAGTACTTC.

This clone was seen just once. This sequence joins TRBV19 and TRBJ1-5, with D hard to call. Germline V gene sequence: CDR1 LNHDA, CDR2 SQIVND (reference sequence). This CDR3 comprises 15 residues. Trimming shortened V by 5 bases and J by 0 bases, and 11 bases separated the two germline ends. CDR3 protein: CASSVLRDSNQPQHF. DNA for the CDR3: TGTGCCAGTAGTGTCTTGAGGGATAGCAATCAGCCCCAGCATTTT.